The rows below give T cell receptor beta chains drawn from one sample of a study of brain metastases from non-small cell lung cancer. Assay used: immunoSEQ multiplex PCR; TCRdb lists only in-frame clones, some missing. The sample comprises roughly 4,100 clones, about 86% of which are singletons, and 5% to 6.5% rests with the top ten. The specimen was tumor-adjacent normal tissue. The receptors stem from a donor aged 40 or over with non-small cell lung cancer. Each CDR3 is given with its conserved first and last residue. The D gene is left open where the match is weak. Part of the rows lack a size; the others show once, few, many or a class for expanded clones.

j_gene | len | d_gene | abundance | v_gene | CDR3aa | CDR3nt
TRBJ2-4 | 17 | . | . | TRBV14 | CASSQARLDAAKNIQYF | TGTGCCAGCAGCCAAGCCCGACTAGATGCTGCCAAAAACATTCAGTACTTC
TRBJ2-3 | 18 | TRBD1 | . | TRBV5-5 | CASSPVRVDRVIADTQYF | TGTGCCAGCAGCCCCGTGCGTGTAGACAGGGTCATCGCAGATACGCAGTATTTT
TRBJ1-6 | 15 | TRBD1 | . | TRBV6-4 | CASKLTGTDNSPLHF | TGTGCCAGCAAGCTAACCGGGACAGATAATTCACCCCTCCACTTT
TRBJ2-1 | 20 | TRBD2 | . | TRBV4-3 | CASSQDTGSGRLSPYNEQFF | TGCGCCAGCAGCCAAGATACAGGTAGCGGGAGGTTAAGTCCCTACAATGAGCAGTTCTTC
TRBJ2-4 | 13 | . | . | TRBV18 | CAGLETAKNIQYF | TGTGCCGGCCTCGAGACGGCCAAAAACATTCAGTACTTC
TRBJ1-2 | 12 | . | . | TRBV5-1 | CASSLVGGGYIF | TGCGCCAGCAGCTTGGTGGGGGGCGGCTACATCTTC
TRBJ1-4 | 14 | . | once | TRBV19 | CASSTDSYNEKLFF | TGTGCCAGTAGTACCGACAGTTACAATGAAAAACTGTTTTTT
TRBJ2-3 | 17 | TRBD2 | . | TRBV24-1 | CATSDLETSGSTDTQYF | TGTGCCACCAGTGATTTGGAGACTAGCGGTAGCACAGATACGCAGTATTTT
TRBJ2-5 | 11 | TRBD1 | . | TRBV29-1 | CSYRGRETQYF | TGCAGCTACAGGGGGCGGGAGACCCAGTACTTC
TRBJ2-4 | 15 | . | . | TRBV27 | CASSLSGLTKNIQYF | TGTGCCAGCAGTTTAAGCGGGTTAACCAAAAACATTCAGTACTTC
TRBJ1-1 | 18 | . | once | TRBV3-1/TRBV3-2 | CASSQDVSILRVIPEAFF | TGTGCCAGCAGCCAAGATGTCAGTATATTGAGGGTTATACCTGAAGCTTTCTTT
TRBJ1-5 | 15 | . | . | TRBV2 | CASSDGDKARQPQHF | TGTGCCAGCAGTGATGGGGACAAGGCGAGACAGCCCCAGCATTTT